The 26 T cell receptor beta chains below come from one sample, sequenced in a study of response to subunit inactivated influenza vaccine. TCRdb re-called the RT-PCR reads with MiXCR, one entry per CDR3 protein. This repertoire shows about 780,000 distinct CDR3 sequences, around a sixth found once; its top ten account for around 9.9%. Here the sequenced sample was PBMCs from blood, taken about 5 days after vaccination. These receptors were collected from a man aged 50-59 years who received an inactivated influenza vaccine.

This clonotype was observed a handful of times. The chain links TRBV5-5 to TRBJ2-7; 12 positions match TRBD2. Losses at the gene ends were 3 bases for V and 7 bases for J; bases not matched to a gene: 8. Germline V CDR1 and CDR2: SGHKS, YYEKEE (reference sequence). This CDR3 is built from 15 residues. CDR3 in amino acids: CASSSGLAGTLEQYF. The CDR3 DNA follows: TGTGCCAGCAGCTCCGGACTAGCGGGAACCTTAGAGCAGTACTTC.

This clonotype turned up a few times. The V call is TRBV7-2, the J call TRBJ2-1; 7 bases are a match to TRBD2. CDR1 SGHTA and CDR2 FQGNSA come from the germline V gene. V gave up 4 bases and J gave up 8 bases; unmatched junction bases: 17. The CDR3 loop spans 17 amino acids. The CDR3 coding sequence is TGTGCCAGCAGCTGGAGGTGGGACTACACGAGGATGGATGAGCAGTTCTTC. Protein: CASSWRWDYTRMDEQFF.

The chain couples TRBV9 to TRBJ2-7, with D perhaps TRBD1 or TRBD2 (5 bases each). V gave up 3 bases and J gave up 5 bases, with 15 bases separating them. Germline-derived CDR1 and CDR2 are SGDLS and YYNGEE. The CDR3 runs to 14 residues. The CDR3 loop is CASSGDPRGDEQYF. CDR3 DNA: TGTGCCAGCAGCGGGGACCCCCGAGGTGACGAGCAGTACTTC.

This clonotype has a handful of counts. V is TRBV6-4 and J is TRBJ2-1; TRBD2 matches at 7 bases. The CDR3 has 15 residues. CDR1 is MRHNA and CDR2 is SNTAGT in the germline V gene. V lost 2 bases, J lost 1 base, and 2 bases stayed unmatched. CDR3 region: CASSDSGASYNEQFF. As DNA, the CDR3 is TGTGCCAGCAGTGACAGCGGGGCTTCCTACAATGAGCAGTTCTTC.

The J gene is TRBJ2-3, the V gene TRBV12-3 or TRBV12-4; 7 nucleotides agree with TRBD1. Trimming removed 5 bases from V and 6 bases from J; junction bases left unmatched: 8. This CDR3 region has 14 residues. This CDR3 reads CASSPPGTADTQYF. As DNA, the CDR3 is TGTGCCAGCAGTCCCCCAGGGACAGCGGATACGCAGTATTTT.

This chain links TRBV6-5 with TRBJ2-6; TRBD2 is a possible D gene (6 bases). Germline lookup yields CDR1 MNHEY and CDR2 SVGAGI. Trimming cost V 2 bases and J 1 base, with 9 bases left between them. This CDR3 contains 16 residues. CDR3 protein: CASSYPGESGANVLTF. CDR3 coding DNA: TGTGCCAGCAGTTACCCGGGGGAATCTGGGGCCAACGTCCTGACTTTC.

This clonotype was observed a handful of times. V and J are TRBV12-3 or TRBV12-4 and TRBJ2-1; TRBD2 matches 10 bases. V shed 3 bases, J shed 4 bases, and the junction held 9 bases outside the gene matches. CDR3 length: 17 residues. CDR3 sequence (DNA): TGTGCCAGCAGTTTTCTAGCGGGAGCTATGTCGTACAATGAGCAGTTCTTC. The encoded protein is CASSFLAGAMSYNEQFF.

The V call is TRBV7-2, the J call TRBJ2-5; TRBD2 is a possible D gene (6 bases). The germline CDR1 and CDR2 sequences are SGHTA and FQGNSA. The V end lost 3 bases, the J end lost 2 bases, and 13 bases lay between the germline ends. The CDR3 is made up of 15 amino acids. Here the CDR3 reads CASSFNRGGQETQYF. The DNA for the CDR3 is TGTGCCAGCAGCTTTAATCGGGGAGGTCAAGAGACCCAGTACTTC.

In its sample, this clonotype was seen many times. CDR3 region: CASSPGTDTQYF. The DNA of the CDR3 is TGTGCCAGCAGTCCGGGGACAGATACGCAGTATTTT. The V call is TRBV12-3 or TRBV12-4, the J call TRBJ2-3, with D possibly matching TRBD2 (5 bases). V lost 5 bases, J lost 3 bases, and 6 bases lay in between. This CDR3 spans 12 amino acids.

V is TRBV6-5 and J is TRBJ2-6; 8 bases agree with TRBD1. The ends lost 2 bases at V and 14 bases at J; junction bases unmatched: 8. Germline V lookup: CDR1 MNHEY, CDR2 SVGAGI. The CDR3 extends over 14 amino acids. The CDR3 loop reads CASSYMRQGTLLTF. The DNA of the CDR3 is TGTGCCAGCAGTTACATGAGACAGGGGACCCTCCTGACTTTC.

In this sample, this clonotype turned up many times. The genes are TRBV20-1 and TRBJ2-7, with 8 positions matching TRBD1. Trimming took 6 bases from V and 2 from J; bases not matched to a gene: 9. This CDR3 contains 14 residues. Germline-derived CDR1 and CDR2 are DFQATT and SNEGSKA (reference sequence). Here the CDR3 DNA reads TGCAGTGCGTCTACCGGGACAGGCGCCTACGAGCAGTACTTC. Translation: CSASTGTGAYEQYF.

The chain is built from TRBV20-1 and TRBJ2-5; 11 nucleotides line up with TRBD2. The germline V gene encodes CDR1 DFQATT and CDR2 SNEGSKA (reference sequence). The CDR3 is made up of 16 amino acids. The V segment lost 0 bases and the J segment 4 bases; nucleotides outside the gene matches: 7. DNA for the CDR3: TGCAGTGCTAGAGATCTTAGCGGGAGGGCCTTAGAGACCCAGTACTTC. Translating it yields CSARDLSGRALETQYF.

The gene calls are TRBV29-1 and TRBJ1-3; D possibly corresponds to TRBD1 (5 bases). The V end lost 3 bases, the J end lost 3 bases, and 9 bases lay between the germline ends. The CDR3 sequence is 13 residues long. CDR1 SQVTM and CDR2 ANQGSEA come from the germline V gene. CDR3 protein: CSVDQGGGNTIYF. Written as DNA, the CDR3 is TGCAGCGTTGATCAGGGAGGTGGAAACACCATATATTTT.

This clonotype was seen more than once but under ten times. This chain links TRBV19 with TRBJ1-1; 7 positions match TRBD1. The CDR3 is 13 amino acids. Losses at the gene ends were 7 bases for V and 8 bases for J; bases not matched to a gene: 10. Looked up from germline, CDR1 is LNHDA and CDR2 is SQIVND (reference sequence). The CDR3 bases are TGTGCCAGTACCAAAGATAGGGGACAGGAAGCTTTCTTT. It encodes CASTKDRGQEAFF.

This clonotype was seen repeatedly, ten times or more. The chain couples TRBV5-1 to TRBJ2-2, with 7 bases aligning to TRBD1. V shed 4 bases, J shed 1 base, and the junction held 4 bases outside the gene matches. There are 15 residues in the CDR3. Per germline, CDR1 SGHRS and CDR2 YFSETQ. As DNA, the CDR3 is TGCGCCAGCAGCGGGCGGACAGGGAACACCGGGGAGCTGTTTTTT. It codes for CASSGRTGNTGELFF.

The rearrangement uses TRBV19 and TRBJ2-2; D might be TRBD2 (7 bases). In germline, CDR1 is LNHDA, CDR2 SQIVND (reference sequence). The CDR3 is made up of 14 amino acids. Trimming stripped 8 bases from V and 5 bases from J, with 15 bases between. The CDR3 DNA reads TGTGCCAGTTCCGGGGGGCGGTGGACCGGGGAGCTGTTTTTT. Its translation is CASSGGRWTGELFF.

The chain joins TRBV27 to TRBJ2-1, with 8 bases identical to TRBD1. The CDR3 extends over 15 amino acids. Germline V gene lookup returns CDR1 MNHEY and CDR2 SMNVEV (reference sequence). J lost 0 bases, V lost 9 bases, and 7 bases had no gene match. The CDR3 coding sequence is TGTGCCAGTGAACAGGGGGTGAGCTCCTACAATGAGCAGTTCTTC. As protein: CASEQGVSSYNEQFF.

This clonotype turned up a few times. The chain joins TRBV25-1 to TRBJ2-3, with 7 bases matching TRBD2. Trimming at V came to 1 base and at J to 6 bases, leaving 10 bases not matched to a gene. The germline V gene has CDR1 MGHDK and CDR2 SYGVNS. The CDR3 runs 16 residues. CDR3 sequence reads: CASSEWGGTAPDTQYF. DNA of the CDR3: TGTGCCAGCAGTGAATGGGGAGGGACTGCCCCTGATACGCAGTATTTT. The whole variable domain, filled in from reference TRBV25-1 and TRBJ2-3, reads EADIYQTPRYLVIGTGKKITLECSQTMGHDKMYWYQQDPGMELHLIHYSYGVNSTEKGDLSSESTVSRIRTEHFPLTLESARPSHTSQYLCASSEWGGTAPDTQYFGPGTRLTVL.

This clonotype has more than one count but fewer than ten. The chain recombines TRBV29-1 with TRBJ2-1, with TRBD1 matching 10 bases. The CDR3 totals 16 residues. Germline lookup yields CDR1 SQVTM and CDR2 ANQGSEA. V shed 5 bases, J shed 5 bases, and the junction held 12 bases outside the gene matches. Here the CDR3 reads CSVLNPGTGVNNEQFF. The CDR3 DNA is TGCAGCGTTCTCAATCCCGGGACAGGGGTCAACAATGAGCAGTTCTTC.

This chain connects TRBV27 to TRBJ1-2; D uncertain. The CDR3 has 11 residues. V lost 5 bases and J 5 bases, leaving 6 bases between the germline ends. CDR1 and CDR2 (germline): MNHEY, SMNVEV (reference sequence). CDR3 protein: CASSGAYGYTF. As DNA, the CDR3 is TGTGCCAGCAGTGGAGCGTATGGCTACACCTTC.

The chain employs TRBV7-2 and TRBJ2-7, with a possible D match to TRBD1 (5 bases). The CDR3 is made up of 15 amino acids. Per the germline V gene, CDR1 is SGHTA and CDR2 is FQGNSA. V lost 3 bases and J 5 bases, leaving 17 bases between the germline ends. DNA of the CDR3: TGTGCCAGCAGCTTGTACGGCCAGGGTGGGGACGAGCAGTACTTC. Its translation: CASSLYGQGGDEQYF.

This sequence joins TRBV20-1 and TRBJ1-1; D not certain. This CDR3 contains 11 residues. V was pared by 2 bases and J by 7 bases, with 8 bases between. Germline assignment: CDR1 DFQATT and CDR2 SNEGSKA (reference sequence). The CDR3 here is CSARPYSEAFF. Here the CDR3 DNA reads TGCAGTGCTAGACCCTACAGTGAAGCTTTCTTT.

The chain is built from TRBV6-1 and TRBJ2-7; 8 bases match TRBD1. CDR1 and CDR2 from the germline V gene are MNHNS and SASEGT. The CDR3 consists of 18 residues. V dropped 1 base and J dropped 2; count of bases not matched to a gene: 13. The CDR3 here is CASSEGRRGQVLPYEQYF. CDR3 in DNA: TGTGCCAGCAGTGAAGGTCGTAGGGGACAGGTGCTCCCCTACGAGCAGTACTTC.

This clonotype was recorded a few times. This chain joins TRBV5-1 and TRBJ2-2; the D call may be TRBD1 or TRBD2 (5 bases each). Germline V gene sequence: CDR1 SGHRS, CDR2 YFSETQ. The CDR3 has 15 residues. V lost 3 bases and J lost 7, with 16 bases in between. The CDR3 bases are TGCGCCAGCAGCTGGCCTCCGGGACGAGGCGGGGAGCTGTTTTTT. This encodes CASSWPPGRGGELFF. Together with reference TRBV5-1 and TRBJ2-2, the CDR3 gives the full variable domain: KAGVTQTPRYLIKTRGQQVTLSCSPISGHRSVSWYQQTPGQGLQFLFEYFSETQRNKGNFPGRFSGRQFSNSRSEMNVSTLELGDSALYLCASSWPPGRGGELFFGEGSRLTVL.

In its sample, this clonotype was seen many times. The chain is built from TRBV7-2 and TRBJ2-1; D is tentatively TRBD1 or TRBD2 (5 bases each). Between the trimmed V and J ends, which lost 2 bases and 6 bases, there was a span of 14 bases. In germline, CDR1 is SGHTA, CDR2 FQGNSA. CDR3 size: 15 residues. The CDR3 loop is CASSLTPAGSNEQFF. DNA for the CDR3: TGTGCCAGCAGCTTAACCCCCGCAGGGAGCAATGAGCAGTTCTTC.

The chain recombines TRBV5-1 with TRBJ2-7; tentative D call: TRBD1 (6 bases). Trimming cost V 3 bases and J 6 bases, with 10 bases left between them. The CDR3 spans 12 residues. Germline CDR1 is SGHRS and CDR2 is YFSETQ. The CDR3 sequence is CASSSRGGEQYF. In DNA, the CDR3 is TGCGCCAGCAGCTCCAGGGGTGGCGAGCAGTACTTC.